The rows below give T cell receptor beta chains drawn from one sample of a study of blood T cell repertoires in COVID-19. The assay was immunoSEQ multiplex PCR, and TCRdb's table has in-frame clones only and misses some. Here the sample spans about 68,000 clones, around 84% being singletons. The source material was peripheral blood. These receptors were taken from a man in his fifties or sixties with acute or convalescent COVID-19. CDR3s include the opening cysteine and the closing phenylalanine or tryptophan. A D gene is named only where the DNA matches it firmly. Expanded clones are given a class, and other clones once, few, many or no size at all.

CDR3nt: TGTGCCAGCAGCTTAGGGGCAGCAACTAATGAAAAACTGTTTTTT; CDR3aa: CASSLGAATNEKLFF; j_gene: TRBJ1-4; d_gene: NA; v_gene: TRBV11-3; abundance: NA
CDR3nt: TGTGCCAGCAGCGTACAAATCGGGACAGGGGGCGAGTACGAGCAGTACTTC; CDR3aa: CASSVQIGTGGEYEQYF; j_gene: TRBJ2-7; d_gene: TRBD1; v_gene: TRBV9; abundance: NA
CDR3nt: TGTGCCAGCAGCTTGATGACAGGGGGCACCTACGAGCAGTACTTC; CDR3aa: CASSLMTGGTYEQYF; j_gene: TRBJ2-7; d_gene: TRBD1; v_gene: TRBV5-4; abundance: NA
CDR3nt: TGTGCCAGCAGAACCTCAACCAGGGTTTCACCCCTCCACTTT; CDR3aa: CASRTSTRVSPLHF; j_gene: TRBJ1-6; d_gene: NA; v_gene: TRBV6-5; abundance: NA
CDR3nt: TGCGCCAGCAGCTTGAGGGACAGGGAAGACGAGCAGTACTTC; CDR3aa: CASSLRDREDEQYF; j_gene: TRBJ2-7; d_gene: TRBD1; v_gene: TRBV5-1; abundance: NA
CDR3nt: TGTGCCAGCAGCTTAGGTGGGGGGATCCTCGTGCAGTTCTTC; CDR3aa: CASSLGGGILVQFF; j_gene: TRBJ2-1; d_gene: NA; v_gene: TRBV7-9; abundance: NA
CDR3nt: TGCGCCAGCAGTGAGTCTGTGACAGGGATTGGCTACGAGCAGTACTTC; CDR3aa: CASSESVTGIGYEQYF; j_gene: TRBJ2-7; d_gene: TRBD1; v_gene: TRBV10-2; abundance: NA
CDR3nt: TGCAGCGGTGGGTTTCGGAGCGCTAACTATGGCTACACCTTC; CDR3aa: CSGGFRSANYGYTF; j_gene: TRBJ1-2; d_gene: NA; v_gene: TRBV29-1; abundance: NA
CDR3nt: TGTGCCAGCAGCAAAGGGGCCGGGACTAGCACAGATACGCAGTATTTT; CDR3aa: CASSKGAGTSTDTQYF; j_gene: TRBJ2-3; d_gene: NA; v_gene: TRBV21-1; abundance: few
CDR3nt: TGTGCCAGCGGGACTGCGCCGAACACTGAAGCTTTCTTT; CDR3aa: CASGTAPNTEAFF; j_gene: TRBJ1-1; d_gene: NA; v_gene: TRBV14; abundance: NA
CDR3nt: TGTGCCAGCAGTCTGCAGGGGTATGATTCACCCCTCCACTTT; CDR3aa: CASSLQGYDSPLHF; j_gene: TRBJ1-6; d_gene: NA; v_gene: TRBV2; abundance: NA
CDR3nt: TGTGCCAGCAGCTCGACAGGACTAGCGGGCGCGGAGACCCAGTACTTC; CDR3aa: CASSSTGLAGAETQYF; j_gene: TRBJ2-5; d_gene: TRBD2; v_gene: TRBV7-8; abundance: NA
CDR3nt: TGTGCCAGCAGCCACAAGGGGACAGGGCATGAGCAGTTCTTC; CDR3aa: CASSHKGTGHEQFF; j_gene: TRBJ2-1; d_gene: TRBD1; v_gene: TRBV3-1/TRBV3-2; abundance: NA
CDR3nt: TGTGCCAGCAGTAGGACTAGCGGTTCCTACGAGCAGTACTTC; CDR3aa: CASSRTSGSYEQYF; j_gene: TRBJ2-7; d_gene: TRBD2; v_gene: TRBV6-6; abundance: NA
CDR3nt: TGTGCCAGCAGCTTACTACGGGCGGGCGAGCAGTACTTC; CDR3aa: CASSLLRAGEQYF; j_gene: TRBJ2-7; d_gene: NA; v_gene: TRBV7-9; abundance: NA
CDR3nt: TGTGCCAGCAGCCAAGTGGCGGGAGCCTACAATGAGCAGTTCTTC; CDR3aa: CASSQVAGAYNEQFF; j_gene: TRBJ2-1; d_gene: TRBD2; v_gene: TRBV14; abundance: NA
CDR3nt: TGCGCCAGCAGGAGGACGGAGGGGGCGGGTTTACTGAGCTCCTACAATGAGCAGTTCTTC; CDR3aa: CASRRTEGAGLLSSYNEQFF; j_gene: TRBJ2-1; d_gene: NA; v_gene: TRBV4-1; abundance: NA
CDR3nt: TGTGCCAGTAGTCCAGGGACAGGAACCTACGAGCAGTACTTC; CDR3aa: CASSPGTGTYEQYF; j_gene: TRBJ2-7; d_gene: TRBD1; v_gene: TRBV19; abundance: NA
CDR3nt: TGTGCCAGCACCACAGTACAGGGGGCGGACACTGAAGCTTTCTTT; CDR3aa: CASTTVQGADTEAFF; j_gene: TRBJ1-1; d_gene: TRBD1; v_gene: TRBV6-5; abundance: NA
CDR3nt: TGTGCCATCAGCGTTACAGGGGCCAACACTGAAGCTTTCTTT; CDR3aa: CAISVTGANTEAFF; j_gene: TRBJ1-1; d_gene: TRBD1; v_gene: TRBV10-3; abundance: NA
CDR3nt: TGTGCCATCGGCCTGGGGCGGGAGAACACCGGGGAGCTGTTTTTT; CDR3aa: CAIGLGRENTGELFF; j_gene: TRBJ2-2; d_gene: NA; v_gene: TRBV10-3; abundance: NA
CDR3nt: TGTGCCAGCTCACAATCCGGGGGAGCTAACTATGGCTACACCTTC; CDR3aa: CASSQSGGANYGYTF; j_gene: TRBJ1-2; d_gene: NA; v_gene: TRBV18; abundance: NA
CDR3nt: TGTGCCAGCAGTCTACAGGGGACCACCGGGGAGCTGTTTTTT; CDR3aa: CASSLQGTTGELFF; j_gene: TRBJ2-2; d_gene: TRBD1; v_gene: TRBV27; abundance: NA
CDR3nt: TGTGCCAGCAGTTCCACAGGGGGCGGCCGAGGAAATGAGCAGTTCTTC; CDR3aa: CASSSTGGGRGNEQFF; j_gene: TRBJ2-1; d_gene: TRBD1; v_gene: TRBV28; abundance: NA
CDR3nt: TGTGCCAATGCCCAGGGGGCGGATTCACCCCTCCACTTT; CDR3aa: CANAQGADSPLHF; j_gene: TRBJ1-6; d_gene: TRBD1; v_gene: TRBV6-6; abundance: NA
CDR3nt: TGCGCCAGCAGCCTAGGACAGGGGGAGACCCAGTACTTC; CDR3aa: CASSLGQGETQYF; j_gene: TRBJ2-5; d_gene: TRBD1; v_gene: TRBV5-1; abundance: few